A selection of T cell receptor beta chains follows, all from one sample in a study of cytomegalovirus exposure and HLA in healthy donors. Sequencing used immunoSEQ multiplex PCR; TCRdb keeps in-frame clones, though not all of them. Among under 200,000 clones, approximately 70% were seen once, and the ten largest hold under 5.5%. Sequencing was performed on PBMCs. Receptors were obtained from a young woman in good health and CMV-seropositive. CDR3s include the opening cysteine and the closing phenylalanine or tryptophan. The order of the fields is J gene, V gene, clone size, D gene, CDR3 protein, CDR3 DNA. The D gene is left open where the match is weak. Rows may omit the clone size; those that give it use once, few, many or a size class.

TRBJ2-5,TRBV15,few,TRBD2,CATSREWESGTTDTQYF,TGTGCCACCAGCAGAGAGTGGGAATCCGGGACTACCGACACCCAGTACTTC
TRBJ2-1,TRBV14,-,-,CASSPAGYNEQFF,TGTGCCAGCAGCCCCGCAGGATACAATGAGCAGTTCTTC
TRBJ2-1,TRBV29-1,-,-,CSVEPSYNEQFF,TGCAGCGTTGAACCCAGCTACAATGAGCAGTTCTTC
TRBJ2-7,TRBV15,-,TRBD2,CATAAGGLYEQYF,TGTGCCACAGCAGCGGGGGGCCTCTACGAGCAGTACTTC
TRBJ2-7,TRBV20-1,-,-,CSARERLEQYF,TGCAGTGCTAGAGAGCGGCTTGAGCAGTACTTC
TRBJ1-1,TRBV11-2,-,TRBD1,CASSAKTGDTEAFF,TGTGCCAGCAGCGCGAAAACAGGGGACACTGAAGCTTTCTTT
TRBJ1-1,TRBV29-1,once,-,CSVGGGLNTEAFF,TGCAGCGTAGGAGGCGGTTTGAACACTGAAGCTTTCTTT
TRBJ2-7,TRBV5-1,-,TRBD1,CASSLGAGGVYEQYF,TGCGCCAGCAGCTTGGGGGCAGGGGGAGTCTACGAGCAGTACTTC
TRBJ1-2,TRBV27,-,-,CASSLLAGGSFTGYTF,TGTGCCAGCAGTTTACTGGCGGGAGGGAGTTTTACTGGCTACACCTTC
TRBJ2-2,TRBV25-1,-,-,CASSELQGTGELFF,TGTGCCAGCAGTGAGCTACAGGGAACCGGGGAGCTGTTTTTT
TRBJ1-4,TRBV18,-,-,CASSQTGGNEKLFF,TGTGCCAGCTCCCAAACAGGTGGGAATGAAAAACTGTTTTTT
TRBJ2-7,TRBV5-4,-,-,CASSLGTGYEQYF,TGTGCCAGCAGCTTGGGCACAGGGTACGAGCAGTACTTC
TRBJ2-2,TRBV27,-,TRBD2,CASSFSGGGLANTGELFF,TGTGCCAGCAGTTTTTCTGGCGGGGGACTAGCAAACACCGGGGAGCTGTTTTTT
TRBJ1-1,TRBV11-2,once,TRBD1,CASSSRDRGTEAFF,TGTGCCAGCAGTTCCCGGGACAGGGGCACTGAAGCTTTCTTT
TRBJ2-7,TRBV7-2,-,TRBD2,CASRGGGNSYEQYF,TGTGCCAGCAGAGGCGGGGGGAACTCCTACGAGCAGTACTTC
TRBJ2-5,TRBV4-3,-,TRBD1,CASSQVPTGAGIQETQYF,TGCGCCAGCAGCCAGGTGCCGACAGGGGCCGGGATTCAAGAGACCCAGTACTTC
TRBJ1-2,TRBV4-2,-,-,CASSQERGPTHNYGYTF,TGTGCCAGCAGCCAAGAAAGGGGCCCCACCCACAACTATGGCTACACCTTC
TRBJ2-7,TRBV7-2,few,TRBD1,CASSLRGQLEQYF,TGTGCCAGCAGCTTAAGGGGACAGCTCGAGCAGTACTTC
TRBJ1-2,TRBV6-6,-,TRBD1,CASSYFVGGDYGYTF,TGTGCCAGCAGTTACTTTGTAGGGGGCGACTATGGCTACACCTTC
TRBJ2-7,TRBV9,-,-,CASSEGISYEQYF,TGTGCCAGCAGCGAGGGGATCTCCTACGAGCAGTACTTC
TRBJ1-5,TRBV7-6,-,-,CASSYMSNSLQHF,TGTGCCAGCAGCTATATGAGTAATAGTCTCCAGCATTTT
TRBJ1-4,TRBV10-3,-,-,CAISGRAKGTNEKLFF,TGTGCCATCAGTGGGCGGGCAAAGGGAACTAATGAAAAACTGTTTTTT
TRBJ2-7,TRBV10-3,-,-,CAISGYRDEQYF,TGTGCCATCAGCGGGTACAGGGACGAGCAGTACTTC
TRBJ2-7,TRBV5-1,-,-,CASSLGGDSSYEQYF,TGCGCCAGCAGCTTGGGGGGTGACAGTTCCTACGAGCAGTACTTC
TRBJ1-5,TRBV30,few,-,CAWSVSRGAGNQPQHF,TGTGCCTGGAGTGTATCCCGAGGCGCGGGGAATCAGCCCCAGCATTTT
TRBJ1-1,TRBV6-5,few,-,CASSYRGMNTEAFF,TGTGCCAGCAGTTACCGGGGAATGAACACTGAAGCTTTCTTT